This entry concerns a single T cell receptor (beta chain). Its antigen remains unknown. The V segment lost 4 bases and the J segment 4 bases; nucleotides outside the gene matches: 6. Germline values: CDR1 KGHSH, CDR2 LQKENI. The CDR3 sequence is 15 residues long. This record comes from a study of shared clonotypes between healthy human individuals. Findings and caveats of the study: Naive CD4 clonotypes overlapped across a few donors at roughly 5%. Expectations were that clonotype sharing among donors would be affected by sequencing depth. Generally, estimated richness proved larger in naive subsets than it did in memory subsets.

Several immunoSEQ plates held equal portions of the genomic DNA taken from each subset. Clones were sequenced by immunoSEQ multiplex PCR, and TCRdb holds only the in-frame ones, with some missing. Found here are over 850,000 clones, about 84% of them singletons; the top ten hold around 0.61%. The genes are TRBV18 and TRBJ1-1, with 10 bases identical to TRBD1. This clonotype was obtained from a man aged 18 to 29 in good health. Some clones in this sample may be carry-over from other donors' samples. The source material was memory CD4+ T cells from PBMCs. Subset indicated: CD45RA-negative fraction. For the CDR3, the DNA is TGTGCCAGCTCACTGGGACAGGGGAGTCTCACTGAAGCTTTCTTT. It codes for CASSLGQGSLTEAFF. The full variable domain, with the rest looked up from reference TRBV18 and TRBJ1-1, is NAGVMQNPRHLVRRRGQEARLRCSPMKGHSHVYWYRQLPEEGLKFMVYLQKENIIDESGMPKERFSAEFPKEGPSILRIQQVVRGDSAAYFCASSLGQGSLTEAFFGQGTRLTVV.